This T cell receptor beta chain is drawn from a study of blood T cell repertoires in COVID-19 (dated by TCRdb to about 2020). For the study in its entirety: Samples from collaborators originated in the United States, Italy and Spain and spanned both the acute and convalescent phases of COVID-19. The sample metadata nearly always contained a de-identified subject ID, COVID-19 status, age in years and sex. A freely available public database, intended as a resource for researchers studying the immune response to SARS-CoV-2, is where the repertoires were released. Subjects who had been exposed to COVID-19, were actively infected with it, or had recovered from it provided the deeply sampled blood TCRbeta repertoires that made up the dataset. The samples were drawn from two sources: the first 160 participants of the ongoing ImmuneRACE study, and 1,200 or so subjects contributed by 6 global collaborators. The material from the prospective study consisted of cDNA or gDNA derived from T cells, B-cell-depleted T cells, or PBMCs. Where HLA class I and class II types were available, the types were taken from metadata supplied by the sample provider, not from assay-based typing. The study at large found these results: How much clinical and demographic metadata was included differed by source and by participant, and the metadata was provided uncurated.

A second Seattle source provided samples from volunteer blood donors who had recovered from COVID-19. The collaborating institutions used their own protocols to collect whole blood in K2EDTA tubes. For TCRbeta analysis, collaborator samples were shipped as frozen whole blood, as isolated PBMCs, or as DNA extracted from either sample type. This clone was observed a handful of times. Its antigen is not yet known. Base qualities are not provided; no much larger clone lies one nucleotide away. TCRbeta CDR3 regions were amplified from genomic DNA by means of the immunoSEQ Assay, a bias-controlled multiplex PCR. On the study's bioinformatics: The number of nucleated cells in each sample was estimated from the amplification of reference gene primers within the assay. To quantify the absolute abundance of each unique TCRbeta CDR3 rearrangement, sequence reads were collapsed and filtered. Productive Simpson clonality was computed per sample as the square root of Simpson's diversity index over productive rearrangements. The clones in this table, taken by TCRdb from immuneACCESS, are in-frame only. Not every clone is retained; where verified, under half of the shortfall comes from an unresolved V gene, and the cause of the rest is unknown. That table gives V, J and clone size, and the DNA gave D and trimming. This sample comprises approximately 230,000 clones, 75% to 90% of them detected only once. The top ten clones comprise 2.2% of the sample.

Taken from cysteine to phenylalanine, the CDR3 has 16 residues. Only CDR3 DNA remains: 48 bases, in frame from the first base. Per the germline V gene, SGHDT is the CDR1 and YYEEEE is the CDR2. Compared with germline, V lacks 2 bases and J lacks 1 base; bases without a gene match: 6. The V gene is TRBV5-6 and the J gene is TRBJ1-2; 9 middle bases align to TRBD1. This TCR derives from a man aged 25-45 years who had recovered from COVID-19. Sequencing was done on a sample of peripheral blood. Here the CDR3 is given as CASSFRGQGLNYGYTF. The nucleotide sequence is TGTGCCAGCAGCTTCAGGGGACAGGGCCTTAACTATGGCTACACCTTC.